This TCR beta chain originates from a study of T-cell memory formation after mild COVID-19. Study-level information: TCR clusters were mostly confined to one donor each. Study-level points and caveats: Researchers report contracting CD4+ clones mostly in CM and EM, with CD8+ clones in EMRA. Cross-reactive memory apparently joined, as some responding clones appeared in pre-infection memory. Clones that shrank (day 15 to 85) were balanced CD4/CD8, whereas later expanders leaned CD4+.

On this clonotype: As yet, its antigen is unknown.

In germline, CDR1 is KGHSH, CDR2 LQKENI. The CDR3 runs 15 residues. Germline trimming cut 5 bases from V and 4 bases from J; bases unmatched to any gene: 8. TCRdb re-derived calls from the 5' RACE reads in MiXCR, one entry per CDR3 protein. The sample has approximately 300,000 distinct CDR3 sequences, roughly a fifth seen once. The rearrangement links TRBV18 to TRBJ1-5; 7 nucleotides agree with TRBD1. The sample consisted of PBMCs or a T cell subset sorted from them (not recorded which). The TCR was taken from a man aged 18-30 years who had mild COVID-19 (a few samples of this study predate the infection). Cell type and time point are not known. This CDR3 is CASSAGQSQNQPQHF. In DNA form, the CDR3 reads TGTGCCAGCTCAGCGGGACAGTCTCAAAATCAGCCCCAGCATTTT. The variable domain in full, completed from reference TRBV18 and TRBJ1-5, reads NAGVMQNPRHLVRRRGQEARLRCSPMKGHSHVYWYRQLPEEGLKFMVYLQKENIIDESGMPKERFSAEFPKEGPSILRIQQVVRGDSAAYFCASSAGQSQNQPQHFGDGTRLSIL.